One sample yielded the 21 T cell receptor beta chains listed below, sequenced in a study of blood T cell repertoires in COVID-19. TCRdb keeps only in-frame clones here, not all; method: immunoSEQ multiplex PCR. The sample records about 90,000 clones, about 86% being singletons. The sample taken for sequencing was peripheral blood. The receptors were gathered from an elderly man with acute or convalescent COVID-19.

The J gene is TRBJ2-2, the V gene TRBV19, with D hard to call. The CDR3 covers 14 residues. The V and J ends lost 3 bases and 4 bases respectively, with 9 bases between them. Germline V gene data show CDR1 as LNHDA and CDR2 as SQIVND (reference sequence). CDR3: CASSIKTTTGELFF. The CDR3 DNA reads TGTGCCAGTAGTATCAAGACAACCACCGGGGAGCTGTTTTTT.

The rearrangement joins TRBV20-1 to TRBJ2-7; D is unclear. Germline values: CDR1 DFQATT, CDR2 SNEGSKA (reference sequence). The CDR3 loop spans 11 amino acids. The germline V and J ends were trimmed by 0 bases and 6 bases, with 6 bases remaining between them. CDR3 protein: CSARDLGEQYF. The CDR3 coding sequence is TGCAGTGCTAGAGATCTCGGCGAGCAGTACTTC.

This chain joins TRBV25-1 and TRBJ2-5, with 7 bases fitting TRBD1. V lost 5 bases, J lost 3 bases, and 12 bases stayed unmatched. In germline, CDR1 is MGHDK, CDR2 SYGVNS. The CDR3 loop spans 16 amino acids. CDR3 amino acids: CASSSHPGTEKETQYF. The CDR3 bases are TGTGCCAGCAGTTCCCATCCCGGGACAGAGAAAGAGACCCAGTACTTC.

J is TRBJ2-2 and V is TRBV24-1; 14 positions agree with TRBD2. Germline lookup yields CDR1 KGHDR and CDR2 SFDVKD. V lost 3 bases, J lost 4 bases, and 6 bases stayed unmatched. This CDR3 region has 18 residues. CDR3 nucleotide sequence: TGTGCCACCAGTGATGGGGGACTAGCGGGAGCTTTCACCGGGGAGCTGTTTTTT. Translated, it gives CATSDGGLAGAFTGELFF.

The rearrangement joins TRBV19 to TRBJ2-1; D unresolved. The CDR3 spans 12 residues. Germline V gene sequence: CDR1 LNHDA, CDR2 SQIVND (reference sequence). Trimming shortened V by 3 bases and J by 9 bases, and 9 bases separated the two germline ends. The CDR3 region is CASSIGLLEQFF. CDR3 coding DNA: TGTGCCAGTAGTATTGGGCTACTTGAGCAGTTCTTC.

Worth noting for this clone: This sample also contains other DNA sequences that code for the same CDR3. This chain uses TRBV6-5 with TRBJ1-1; 7 bases align to TRBD1. The germline V gene has CDR1 MNHEY and CDR2 SVGAGI. With 6 bases clipped from V and 0 bases from J, the junction kept 4 bases outside the gene matches. This CDR3 has 14 residues. CDR3 sequence: CASRKQGMNTEAFF. In DNA, the CDR3 is TGTGCCAGCAGGAAACAGGGGATGAACACTGAAGCTTTCTTT.

The rearrangement uses TRBV5-6 and TRBJ2-3; TRBD2 agrees at 16 bases. CDR3 size: 19 residues. Per the germline V gene, CDR1 is SGHDT and CDR2 is YYEEEE. V shed 4 bases, J shed 3 bases, and the junction held 11 bases outside the gene matches. The CDR3, as DNA: TGTGCCAGCAGCCCGGGGGGACTAGCGGGAGGGCCGTGGACAGATACGCAGTATTTT. Amino acid sequence: CASSPGGLAGGPWTDTQYF.

This chain connects TRBV5-8 to TRBJ2-7, with D possibly being TRBD1 (5 bases). Trimming left V 0 bases short and J 5 bases short, with 12 bases between. This CDR3 is 14 amino acids long. CDR1 and CDR2 from the germline V gene are SGHTS and YDEGEE. The CDR3 DNA reads TGTGCCAGCAGCTTGGGCAGGGCGAGACACGAGCAGTACTTC. It encodes CASSLGRARHEQYF.

The chain employs TRBV2 and TRBJ1-2; 7 nucleotides line up with TRBD1. The CDR3 extends over 14 amino acids. V gave up 4 bases and J gave up 4 bases; unmatched junction bases: 6. Germline CDR1 SNHLY, CDR2 FYNNEI. The CDR3 protein is CASSARGLGYGYTF. The CDR3 coding sequence is TGTGCCAGCAGTGCAAGGGGGCTTGGCTATGGCTACACCTTC.

The CDR3 DNA reads TGTGCCATCAGTGACCCCCCTAGCCAGAACACTGAAGCTTTCTTT. Translation: CAISDPPSQNTEAFF. The chain employs TRBV10-3 and TRBJ1-1; D remains ambiguous. The CDR3 loop spans 15 amino acids. Germline V lookup: CDR1 ENHRY, CDR2 SYGVKD. V was cut by 3 bases and J by 1 base, with 12 bases left in between.

CDR3 sequence: CASSLGSSGSRNEQFF. The CDR3, as DNA: TGTGCCAGCAGCTTAGGTTCTAGCGGGAGTAGGAATGAGCAGTTCTTC. This chain connects TRBV7-9 to TRBJ2-1; TRBD2 matches at 10 bases. After removal of 1 base from V and 7 bases from J, the junction contained 7 bases not matched to a gene. The CDR3 consists of 16 residues. Germline assignment: CDR1 SEHNR and CDR2 FQNEAQ (reference sequence).

The V call is TRBV5-1, the J call TRBJ2-1, with D possibly matching TRBD2 (5 bases). Germline V gene sequence: CDR1 SGHRS, CDR2 YFSETQ. CDR3 length: 17 residues. Trimming pared 0 bases from V and 0 bases from J, leaving 13 bases between. As DNA, the CDR3 is TGCGCCAGCAGCTTGGGGACTCCTCGGTCCTCCTACAATGAGCAGTTCTTC. This sequence encodes CASSLGTPRSSYNEQFF.

This chain joins TRBV3-1 (or the pseudogene TRBV3-2) and TRBJ2-7, with a weak D call TRBD2 (6 bases). Trimming cost V 0 bases and J 6 bases, with 9 bases left between them. The CDR3 is made up of 13 amino acids. The germline CDR1 and CDR2 sequences are LGHDT and YNNKEL (reference sequence). The CDR3 DNA is TGTGCCAGCAGCCAAGATGGGGGGAGCGAGCAGTACTTC. Translated: CASSQDGGSEQYF.

The chain employs TRBV30 and TRBJ2-5; D is unresolved. CDR1 is GTSNPN and CDR2 is SVGIG in the germline V gene (reference sequence). V was cut by 4 bases and J by 3 bases, with 9 bases left in between. The CDR3 runs to 12 residues. In nucleotides, the CDR3 is TGTGCCTGGAACCGAACTAAAGAGACCCAGTACTTC. This encodes CAWNRTKETQYF.

The rearrangement joins TRBV7-3 to TRBJ2-3, with 13 bases identical to TRBD2. Germline V gene lookup returns CDR1 SGHTA and CDR2 FQGTGA. J was trimmed by 1 base and V by 6 bases; bases with no gene match: 10. The CDR3 extends over 18 amino acids. The CDR3 protein is CASSYSGTSGTRTDTQYF. The CDR3 DNA reads as TGTGCCAGCAGTTACTCGGGGACTAGCGGGACCCGCACAGATACGCAGTATTTT.

This rearrangement joins TRBV5-1 to TRBJ2-2; 10 bases fit TRBD2. CDR3 length: 16 amino acids. CDR1 and CDR2 from the germline V gene are SGHRS and YFSETQ. J gave up 3 bases and V 3 bases, and 5 bases lay outside the gene matches. CDR3 DNA: TGCGCCAGCAGCTCGCGAGCGGGAGGGCACACCGGGGAGCTGTTTTTT. It is translated as CASSSRAGGHTGELFF.

The rearrangement links TRBV19 to TRBJ1-1; 9 bases line up with TRBD1. Trimming took 5 bases from V and 1 from J; bases not matched to a gene: 5. The CDR3 has 15 residues. Germline assignment: CDR1 LNHDA and CDR2 SQIVND (reference sequence). CDR3 region: CASSLWTGENTEAFF. The CDR3 nucleotides are TGTGCCAGTAGTCTATGGACAGGGGAGAACACTGAAGCTTTCTTT.

The rearrangement links TRBV11-1 to TRBJ2-5; TRBD2 matches 10 bases. The trim removed 6 bases at V and 4 bases at J, leaving 5 bases unmatched. Germline-derived CDR1 and CDR2 are SGHAT and FQDESV (reference sequence). CDR3 size: 14 residues. The CDR3 reads CASRPTSGTETQYF. The DNA of the CDR3 is TGTGCCAGCAGACCAACTAGCGGGACAGAGACCCAGTACTTC. Complete variable domain (other parts from reference TRBV11-1 and TRBJ2-5): EAEVAQSPRYKITEKSQAVAFWCDPISGHATLYWYRQILGQGPELLVQFQDESVVDDSQLPKDRFSAERLKGVDSTLKIQPAELGDSAMYLCASRPTSGTETQYFGPGTRLLVL.

The V call is TRBV18, the J call TRBJ1-1, with D perhaps matching TRBD1 (6 bases). Germline CDR1 KGHSH, CDR2 LQKENI. Trimming stripped 4 bases from V and 1 base from J, with 13 bases between. The CDR3 is made up of 15 amino acids. CDR3 in amino acids: CASSLQTGPNTEAFF. The CDR3 bases are TGTGCCAGCTCACTGCAGACAGGACCGAACACTGAAGCTTTCTTT. Complete variable domain (other parts from reference TRBV18 and TRBJ1-1): NAGVMQNPRHLVRRRGQEARLRCSPMKGHSHVYWYRQLPEEGLKFMVYLQKENIIDESGMPKERFSAEFPKEGPSILRIQQVVRGDSAAYFCASSLQTGPNTEAFFGQGTRLTVV.

The V gene is TRBV27, the J gene TRBJ2-1, with D maybe TRBD2 (6 bases). The V and J ends lost 10 bases and 9 bases respectively, with 16 bases between them. This CDR3 contains 12 residues. Germline lookup yields CDR1 MNHEY and CDR2 SMNVEV (reference sequence). In DNA form, the CDR3 reads TGTGCCACCCGGGACTTCTGGGGTGAGCAGTTCTTC. Translating it yields CATRDFWGEQFF.

The chain combines TRBV28 with TRBJ1-6; 9 bases line up with TRBD1. The V gene end was trimmed by 1 base and the J gene end by 18 bases; junction bases not matched to a gene: 4. The germline CDR1 and CDR2 sequences are MDHEN and SYDVKM. The CDR3 runs 12 residues. The CDR3 DNA is TGTGCCAGCAGTTTATCGGGACAGGGAGGCCACTTT. It codes for CASSLSGQGGHF.